Listed below are T cell receptor beta chains from one sample, sequenced in a study of blood T cell repertoires in COVID-19. Some clones are missing from TCRdb's copy, which holds only in-frame ones; the method was immunoSEQ multiplex PCR. This table holds about 320,000 clones, 90% found once. Specimen: PBMCs or T cells enriched from blood (not recorded which). These receptors originate from a woman aged 25 to 39 who had been exposed to COVID-19. CDR3s include the opening cysteine and the closing phenylalanine or tryptophan. A D gene is named only where the DNA matches it firmly. Clone size, where shown, is once, few, many, or a class for clones that have expanded.

CDR3 DNA: .; CDR3 protein: CSVGKGAGTFF; clone size: .; J gene: TRBJ1-1; D gene: .; V gene: TRBV29-1
CDR3 DNA: TGTGCCACCAGCAGAGGGGGCTCGGACAGGGGACGCGTGAGAACAGATACGCAGTATTTT; CDR3 protein: CATSRGGSDRGRVRTDTQYF; clone size: .; J gene: TRBJ2-3; D gene: TRBD1; V gene: TRBV15
CDR3 DNA: TGCGCCAGCAGCACTACCGGGACAGACTATGGCTACACCTTC; CDR3 protein: CASSTTGTDYGYTF; clone size: .; J gene: TRBJ1-2; D gene: TRBD1; V gene: TRBV5-1
CDR3 DNA: TGTGCCTGGAGCCGAGGAGGATTCGCAACTAATGAAAAACTGTTTTTT; CDR3 protein: CAWSRGGFATNEKLFF; clone size: .; J gene: TRBJ1-4; D gene: .; V gene: TRBV30
CDR3 DNA: TGCAGCGCCACTCCCCGGGAAGGCTACGAGCAGTACTTC; CDR3 protein: CSATPREGYEQYF; clone size: .; J gene: TRBJ2-7; D gene: .; V gene: TRBV29-1
CDR3 DNA: TGCGCCAGCAGCCTAAACACTGAAGCTTTCTTT; CDR3 protein: CASSLNTEAFF; clone size: .; J gene: TRBJ1-1; D gene: .; V gene: TRBV4-1
CDR3 DNA: TGTGCCAGCAGCCAAGCGGGTCCAGCGGGATTACGGACAGATACGCAGTATTTT; CDR3 protein: CASSQAGPAGLRTDTQYF; clone size: .; J gene: TRBJ2-3; D gene: TRBD2; V gene: TRBV4-2
CDR3 DNA: TGTGCCAGCAGCTTATCCGACAGGCGGAAGGGGGCCAATGAAAAACTGTTTTTT; CDR3 protein: CASSLSDRRKGANEKLFF; clone size: .; J gene: TRBJ1-4; D gene: TRBD1; V gene: TRBV7-2
CDR3 DNA: TGCAGCGTTATACTAGCGGGGGGGCCTGGCACAGATACGCAGTATTTT; CDR3 protein: CSVILAGGPGTDTQYF; clone size: .; J gene: TRBJ2-3; D gene: TRBD2; V gene: TRBV29-1
CDR3 DNA: TGCGCCAGCAGCTTGGGAGGGACACCTAACTATGGCTACACCTTC; CDR3 protein: CASSLGGTPNYGYTF; clone size: .; J gene: TRBJ1-2; D gene: .; V gene: TRBV5-1
CDR3 DNA: TGTGCCAGCAGCCAAGAGGACAGGGTTAATTCACCCCTCCACTTT; CDR3 protein: CASSQEDRVNSPLHF; clone size: .; J gene: TRBJ1-6; D gene: TRBD1; V gene: TRBV3-1/TRBV3-2
CDR3 DNA: TGTGCCAGCAGCCATATGACGCCGGGACAGGGCTCTTGGACAAGCTCTGGAAACACCATATATTTT; CDR3 protein: CASSHMTPGQGSWTSSGNTIYF; clone size: .; J gene: TRBJ1-3; D gene: TRBD1; V gene: TRBV14
CDR3 DNA: TGCGCCAGCAGCTTGAGGACAGCCAACACCGGGGAGCTGTTTTTT; CDR3 protein: CASSLRTANTGELFF; clone size: .; J gene: TRBJ2-2; D gene: .; V gene: TRBV5-1
CDR3 DNA: TGCGCCAGCAGCCAAGGGTACGGGGTGTATGGCTACACCTTC; CDR3 protein: CASSQGYGVYGYTF; clone size: .; J gene: TRBJ1-2; D gene: .; V gene: TRBV4-1
CDR3 DNA: TGCGCCAGCAGTGTGGGAGGGTTCCGGTATGGCTACACCTTC; CDR3 protein: CASSVGGFRYGYTF; clone size: .; J gene: TRBJ1-2; D gene: .; V gene: TRBV10-2
CDR3 DNA: TGCAGTGCTAGTCGGCCGGGGGACCTTTCCTACGAGCAGTACTTC; CDR3 protein: CSASRPGDLSYEQYF; clone size: .; J gene: TRBJ2-7; D gene: .; V gene: TRBV20-1
CDR3 DNA: TGTGCCAGCCGGGCCAGGGCTGGGACCGGGGAGCTGTTTTTT; CDR3 protein: CASRARAGTGELFF; clone size: .; J gene: TRBJ2-2; D gene: .; V gene: TRBV6-1
CDR3 DNA: TGTGCCAGCAGCTCGAGCGGGGGGGCCCGGACCGGGGAGCTGTTTTTT; CDR3 protein: CASSSSGGARTGELFF; clone size: .; J gene: TRBJ2-2; D gene: TRBD2; V gene: TRBV7-7
CDR3 DNA: TGTGCCAGCAGCCAGGAACTAGCGGGGCCCTACAATGAGCAGTTCTTC; CDR3 protein: CASSQELAGPYNEQFF; clone size: .; J gene: TRBJ2-1; D gene: TRBD2; V gene: TRBV3-1/TRBV3-2
CDR3 DNA: TGTGCCAGCAACCAGGACAGGGGGCAACAAAAACTGTTTTTT; CDR3 protein: CASNQDRGQQKLFF; clone size: .; J gene: TRBJ1-4; D gene: TRBD1; V gene: TRBV7-8
CDR3 DNA: TGTGCCAGCATCGGCCCGCATGAGGAGAACACTGAAGCTTTCTTT; CDR3 protein: CASIGPHEENTEAFF; clone size: .; J gene: TRBJ1-1; D gene: .; V gene: TRBV28
CDR3 DNA: TGTGCCAGCAGCTCCTTCCGGTGGGGGGACTACGAGCAGTACTTC; CDR3 protein: CASSSFRWGDYEQYF; clone size: .; J gene: TRBJ2-7; D gene: .; V gene: TRBV7-6
CDR3 DNA: TGCAGCGCCCACCTGCCCAGGTCAGGGGGCATCGGAGTCTATGGCTACACCTTC; CDR3 protein: CSAHLPRSGGIGVYGYTF; clone size: .; J gene: TRBJ1-2; D gene: TRBD1; V gene: TRBV29-1
CDR3 DNA: TGTGCCAGCAGTGACTCGAGACAGGGGGCTTTTGGCTACACCTTC; CDR3 protein: CASSDSRQGAFGYTF; clone size: .; J gene: TRBJ1-2; D gene: TRBD1; V gene: TRBV6-4
CDR3 DNA: TGTGCCAGCAGCTTTAGCGGGGGGGCCAACAATGAGCAGTTCTTC; CDR3 protein: CASSFSGGANNEQFF; clone size: .; J gene: TRBJ2-1; D gene: TRBD2; V gene: TRBV7-2
CDR3 DNA: TGTGCCAGCAGTTCCCGCCCGACAGTGTTAACCTACGAGCAGTACTTC; CDR3 protein: CASSSRPTVLTYEQYF; clone size: .; J gene: TRBJ2-7; D gene: .; V gene: TRBV27
CDR3 DNA: TGTGCCAGCAGTGAATTCAGGCAAATCAAGCCCCAGCATTTT; CDR3 protein: CASSEFRQIKPQHF; clone size: .; J gene: TRBJ1-5; D gene: .; V gene: TRBV2
CDR3 DNA: TGTGCCAGCAGCTTACAACAGGACAGGGTCGGAGCTTTCTTT; CDR3 protein: CASSLQQDRVGAFF; clone size: .; J gene: TRBJ1-1; D gene: TRBD1; V gene: TRBV7-2
CDR3 DNA: TGTGCTAGTGGTTCCCTAGCGGGGGGAAGGGCCGGGGAGCTGTTTTTT; CDR3 protein: CASGSLAGGRAGELFF; clone size: .; J gene: TRBJ2-2; D gene: TRBD2; V gene: TRBV12-5
CDR3 DNA: TGTGCCAGCAGCCAAAGGGGGAATGGCCGGGACACTGAAGCTTTCTTT; CDR3 protein: CASSQRGNGRDTEAFF; clone size: .; J gene: TRBJ1-1; D gene: .; V gene: TRBV21-1
CDR3 DNA: TGTGCCAGCAGTTTAAGTGGGGGGAACTATGGCTACACCTTC; CDR3 protein: CASSLSGGNYGYTF; clone size: .; J gene: TRBJ1-2; D gene: .; V gene: TRBV27
CDR3 DNA: TGTGCCAGCAGAGCAGGGTTCGGCTACACCTTC; CDR3 protein: CASRAGFGYTF; clone size: .; J gene: TRBJ1-2; D gene: .; V gene: TRBV9
CDR3 DNA: TGTGCCAGCAGCATTCGTACAGGGGTCGAGACCCAGTACTTC; CDR3 protein: CASSIRTGVETQYF; clone size: .; J gene: TRBJ2-5; D gene: TRBD1; V gene: TRBV3-1/TRBV3-2
CDR3 DNA: TGTGCCAGCAGTTTAACCCAGGGGCCGATGAACACTGAAGCTTTCTTT; CDR3 protein: CASSLTQGPMNTEAFF; clone size: .; J gene: TRBJ1-1; D gene: .; V gene: TRBV27
CDR3 DNA: TGTGCCAGCAGTCCCCTCCGGGGGGTACCAGGCTACACCTTC; CDR3 protein: CASSPLRGVPGYTF; clone size: once; J gene: TRBJ1-2; D gene: .; V gene: TRBV7-9
CDR3 DNA: TGTGCCAGCAGCTTAGAAGTAGGTGGGGGGGCCCACGAGCAGTACTTC; CDR3 protein: CASSLEVGGGAHEQYF; clone size: .; J gene: TRBJ2-7; D gene: .; V gene: TRBV7-6
CDR3 DNA: TGTGCCAGCAGCCCCAGGAGGGGATCTAACTATGGCTACACCTTC; CDR3 protein: CASSPRRGSNYGYTF; clone size: .; J gene: TRBJ1-2; D gene: .; V gene: TRBV2
CDR3 DNA: TGTGCCAGTAACTTCGGGACAGACCAAGAGACCCAGTACTTC; CDR3 protein: CASNFGTDQETQYF; clone size: .; J gene: TRBJ2-5; D gene: TRBD1; V gene: TRBV19
CDR3 DNA: TGTGCCAGCAGCTCCCGGGTAGGGGGGAACACTGAAGCTTTCTTT; CDR3 protein: CASSSRVGGNTEAFF; clone size: .; J gene: TRBJ1-1; D gene: .; V gene: TRBV7-2
CDR3 DNA: TGTGCCAGCAGCCCAGGGGTTTATGGAGATGGCTACACCTTC; CDR3 protein: CASSPGVYGDGYTF; clone size: .; J gene: TRBJ1-2; D gene: .; V gene: TRBV7-2
CDR3 DNA: TGCGCCAGCTCAAGACTAGCGGGTCCCTACGAGCAGTACTTC; CDR3 protein: CASSRLAGPYEQYF; clone size: .; J gene: TRBJ2-7; D gene: TRBD2; V gene: TRBV5-1
CDR3 DNA: TGCGCCAGCAGCGGACAGGGACAGAGCAATCAGCCCCAGCATTTT; CDR3 protein: CASSGQGQSNQPQHF; clone size: .; J gene: TRBJ1-5; D gene: TRBD1; V gene: TRBV4-1
CDR3 DNA: TGTGCCAGCAGCTTAGTGGTGCAGGCCCCTGGAAACACCATATATTTT; CDR3 protein: CASSLVVQAPGNTIYF; clone size: .; J gene: TRBJ1-3; D gene: .; V gene: TRBV7-2
CDR3 DNA: TGTGCCACCAGTGATTCTCCGGGACACGGTAGGGGAGGCTACACCTTC; CDR3 protein: CATSDSPGHGRGGYTF; clone size: .; J gene: TRBJ1-2; D gene: .; V gene: TRBV24-1
CDR3 DNA: TGCAGCGTTGGTTTAGGGGCTGGCTATGGCTACACCTTC; CDR3 protein: CSVGLGAGYGYTF; clone size: .; J gene: TRBJ1-2; D gene: .; V gene: TRBV29-1
CDR3 DNA: TGTGCCAGCAGTGCCGAAGCGGGGGGGACTTCCTACGAGCAGTACTTC; CDR3 protein: CASSAEAGGTSYEQYF; clone size: .; J gene: TRBJ2-7; D gene: TRBD2; V gene: TRBV6-1
CDR3 DNA: TGTGCCACCAGCAGAGAGGGGACAGGGGCAACTAATGAAAAACTGTTTTTT; CDR3 protein: CATSREGTGATNEKLFF; clone size: .; J gene: TRBJ1-4; D gene: TRBD1; V gene: TRBV15
CDR3 DNA: TGCGCCAGCAGCTTGGAGCCTCGTGGGCGAGGGATCTACAATGAGCAGTTCTTC; CDR3 protein: CASSLEPRGRGIYNEQFF; clone size: .; J gene: TRBJ2-1; D gene: .; V gene: TRBV5-1
CDR3 DNA: TGTGCCAGCAGCACAGACATGAACACTGAAGCTTTCTTT; CDR3 protein: CASSTDMNTEAFF; clone size: .; J gene: TRBJ1-1; D gene: .; V gene: TRBV7-8
CDR3 DNA: TGTGCCACGCTGGACAGGGGGGGTAACTATGGCTACACCTTC; CDR3 protein: CATLDRGGNYGYTF; clone size: once; J gene: TRBJ1-2; D gene: TRBD1; V gene: TRBV19
CDR3 DNA: TGTGCCAGTAGTATCAGCCCGGGACTTTCCACTGAAGCTTTCTTT; CDR3 protein: CASSISPGLSTEAFF; clone size: .; J gene: TRBJ1-1; D gene: .; V gene: TRBV19
CDR3 DNA: TGTGCCAGCAGTTCTGGGACTAGCGGGGGGCGTAGACTCTACAATGAGCAGTTCTTC; CDR3 protein: CASSSGTSGGRRLYNEQFF; clone size: .; J gene: TRBJ2-1; D gene: TRBD2; V gene: TRBV27
CDR3 DNA: TGTGCCAGCAGCCCCGCCGACAGGGACACTGAAGCTTTCTTT; CDR3 protein: CASSPADRDTEAFF; clone size: .; J gene: TRBJ1-1; D gene: TRBD1; V gene: TRBV5-4
CDR3 DNA: TGTGCCAGCAGTGAAATGACAGGGTCGGACACTGAAGCTTTCTTT; CDR3 protein: CASSEMTGSDTEAFF; clone size: once; J gene: TRBJ1-1; D gene: TRBD1; V gene: TRBV6-1
CDR3 DNA: TGCGCCAGCAGCGCGAGGGGGAGCACTGAAGCTTTCTTT; CDR3 protein: CASSARGSTEAFF; clone size: .; J gene: TRBJ1-1; D gene: .; V gene: TRBV5-1
CDR3 DNA: TGTGCCAGCAGCCCGTCTGAACAGGGGGCGGGACGTGGCTACACCTTC; CDR3 protein: CASSPSEQGAGRGYTF; clone size: .; J gene: TRBJ1-2; D gene: TRBD1; V gene: TRBV4-2
CDR3 DNA: TGTGCCAGCAGCCATAAAATGGGGGGACCTGAAGCTTTCTTT; CDR3 protein: CASSHKMGGPEAFF; clone size: .; J gene: TRBJ1-1; D gene: .; V gene: TRBV4-2
CDR3 DNA: TGTGCCGCACGGGACAGGGAAGCGAACGGGCAGTACTTC; CDR3 protein: CAARDREANGQYF; clone size: .; J gene: TRBJ2-7; D gene: TRBD1; V gene: TRBV2